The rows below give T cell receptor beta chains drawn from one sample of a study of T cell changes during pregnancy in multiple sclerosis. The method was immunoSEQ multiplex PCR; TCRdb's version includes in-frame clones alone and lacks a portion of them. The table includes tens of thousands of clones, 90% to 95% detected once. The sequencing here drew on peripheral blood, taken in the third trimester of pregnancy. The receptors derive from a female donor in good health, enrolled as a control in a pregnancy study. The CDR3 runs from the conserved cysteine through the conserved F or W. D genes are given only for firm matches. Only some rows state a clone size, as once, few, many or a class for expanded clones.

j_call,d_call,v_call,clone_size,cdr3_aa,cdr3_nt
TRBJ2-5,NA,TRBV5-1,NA,CASSLNGNQETQYF,TGCGCCAGCAGCTTGAACGGTAACCAAGAGACCCAGTACTTC
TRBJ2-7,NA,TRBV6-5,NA,CASRRASEQYF,TGTGCCAGCAGAAGAGCTAGCGAGCAGTACTTC
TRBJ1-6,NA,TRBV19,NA,CASSNRDNNSPLHF,TGTGCCAGTAGTAACAGGGATAATAATTCACCCCTCCACTTT
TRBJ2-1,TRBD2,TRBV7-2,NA,CASSNGLANEQFF,TGTGCCAGCAGCAACGGACTAGCCAATGAGCAGTTCTTC
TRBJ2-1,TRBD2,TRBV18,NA,CASSPSLAGEGLEQFF,TGTGCCAGCTCACCCTCGCTAGCGGGAGAGGGATTGGAGCAGTTCTTC
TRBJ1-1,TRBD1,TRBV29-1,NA,CSARTGGVTEAFF,TGCAGCGCCAGGACAGGGGGGGTCACTGAAGCTTTCTTT
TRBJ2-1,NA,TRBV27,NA,CASSLAGLYNEQFF,TGTGCCAGCAGTTTAGCGGGACTCTACAATGAGCAGTTCTTC
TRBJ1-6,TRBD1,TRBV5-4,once,CASSLGLQGADSPLHF,TGTGCCAGCAGCTTGGGTCTTCAGGGGGCGGATTCACCCCTCCACTTT
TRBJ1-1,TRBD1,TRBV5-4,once,CASSRRDRGPSFF,TGTGCCAGCAGCCGGAGGGACAGGGGGCCTTCTTTCTTT
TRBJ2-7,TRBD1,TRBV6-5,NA,CASSYSDRAYEQYF,TGTGCCAGCAGTTACTCGGACAGGGCCTACGAGCAGTACTTC
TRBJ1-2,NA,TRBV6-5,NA,CASSPTQGFNYGYTF,TGTGCCAGCAGCCCTACCCAGGGTTTTAACTATGGCTACACCTTC
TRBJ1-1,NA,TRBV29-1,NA,CSVARGTPTEAFF,TGCAGCGTTGCACGGGGGACCCCGACTGAAGCTTTCTTT
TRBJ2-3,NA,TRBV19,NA,CASSPMARGSTDTQYF,TGTGCCAGTAGTCCCATGGCCCGGGGGAGCACAGATACGCAGTATTTT
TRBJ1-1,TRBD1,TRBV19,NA,CASSPTGWGSEAFF,TGTGCCAGTAGCCCGACAGGGTGGGGCAGTGAAGCTTTCTTT
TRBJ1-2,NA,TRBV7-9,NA,CASSLSVPYGYTF,TGTGCCAGCAGCTTATCGGTCCCATATGGCTACACCTTC
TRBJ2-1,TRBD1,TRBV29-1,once,CSVSSQDRGPNEQFF,TGCAGCGTTTCAAGCCAGGACAGGGGACCGAATGAGCAGTTCTTC
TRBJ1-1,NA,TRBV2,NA,CASSRDMGDNEAFF,TGTGCCAGCAGTAGGGACATGGGGGACAATGAAGCTTTCTTT
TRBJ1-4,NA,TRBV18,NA,CASSPPDTEREKLFF,TGTGCCAGCTCACCACCTGATACAGAACGCGAAAAACTGTTTTTT
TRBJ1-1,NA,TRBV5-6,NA,CASSSGDALGYGEAFF,TGTGCCAGCAGCTCAGGGGACGCCCTGGGGTACGGTGAAGCTTTCTTT
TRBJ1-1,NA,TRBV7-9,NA,CASREGRRENTEAFF,TGTGCCAGCAGAGAGGGGAGGAGAGAAAACACTGAAGCTTTCTTT
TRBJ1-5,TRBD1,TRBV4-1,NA,CASSQGTDNQPQHF,TGCGCCAGCAGCCAGGGGACAGACAATCAGCCCCAGCATTTT
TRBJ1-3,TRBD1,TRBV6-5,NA,CASSRTGGTLDTIYF,TGTGCCAGCAGTCGGACAGGGGGCACTCTGGACACCATATATTTT
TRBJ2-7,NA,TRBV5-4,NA,CASSLWLAYEQYF,TGTGCCAGCAGCTTGTGGCTAGCTTACGAGCAGTACTTC
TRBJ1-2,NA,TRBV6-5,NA,CASSYDRLNYGYTF,TGTGCCAGCAGTTACGACCGGCTTAACTATGGCTACACCTTT
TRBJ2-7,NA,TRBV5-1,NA,CASSLASSPHEQYF,TGCGCCAGCAGCTTGGCCAGTTCCCCACACGAGCAGTACTTC
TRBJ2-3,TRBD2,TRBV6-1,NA,CASSEVDGRATDTQYF,TGTGCCAGCAGTGAAGTGGACGGGAGGGCCACAGATACGCAGTATTTT
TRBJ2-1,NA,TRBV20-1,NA,CSAEAREQFF,TGCAGTGCTGAGGCGCGTGAGCAGTTCTTC
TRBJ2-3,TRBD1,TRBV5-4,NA,CASSQLTSTGGTDTQYF,TGTGCCAGCAGCCAATTAACCTCGACAGGGGGCACAGATACGCAGTATTTT
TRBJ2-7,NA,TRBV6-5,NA,CASSYGLRGLFYEQYF,TGTGCCAGCAGTTACGGATTAAGGGGACTTTTCTACGAGCAGTACTTC
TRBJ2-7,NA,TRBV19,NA,CASNSPGGRNEQYF,TGTGCCAGTAACTCTCCCGGAGGGAGGAACGAGCAGTACTTC
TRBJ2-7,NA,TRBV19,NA,CASSMTEGSSYEQYF,TGTGCCAGTAGTATGACGGAGGGCAGCTCCTACGAGCAGTACTTC
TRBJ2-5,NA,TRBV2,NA,CASSEVRTSVQTQYF,TGTGCCAGCAGTGAGGTCCGCACGAGCGTACAGACCCAGTACTTC
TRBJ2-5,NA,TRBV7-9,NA,CASSLGGDSHSQETQYF,TGTGCCAGCAGCTTAGGGGGGGACAGCCACTCCCAAGAGACCCAGTACTTC
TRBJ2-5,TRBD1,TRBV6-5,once,CASSYSGRGLGETQYF,TGTGCCAGCAGTTACTCAGGCAGGGGGCTTGGGGAGACCCAGTACTTC
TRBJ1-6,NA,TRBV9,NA,CASSVNGGENNSPLHF,TGTGCCAGCAGCGTTAACGGGGGAGAGAATAATTCACCCCTCCACTTT
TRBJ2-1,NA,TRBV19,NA,CASRTLSGSSYNEQFF,TGTGCCAGCAGAACCCTCAGCGGAAGCTCCTACAATGAGCAGTTCTTC
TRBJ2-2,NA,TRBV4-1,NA,CASSQDPGVTGELFF,TGCGCCAGCAGCCAAGATCCAGGGGTTACCGGGGAGCTGTTTTTT
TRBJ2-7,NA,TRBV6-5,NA,CASSYSSGSSYEQYF,TGTGCCAGCAGTTACTCATCTGGCAGCTCCTACGAGCAGTACTTC
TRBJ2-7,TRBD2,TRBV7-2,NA,CASRLRGHTSGQLVYEQYF,TGTGCCAGCAGGCTTAGAGGCCATACTAGCGGGCAACTTGTTTACGAGCAGTACTTC
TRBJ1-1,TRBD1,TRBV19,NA,CASRSQGKDTEAFF,TGTGCCAGTAGATCACAGGGGAAGGACACTGAAGCTTTCTTT
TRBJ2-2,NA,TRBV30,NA,CAWSVIGAGAGELFF,TGTGCCTGGAGTGTGATTGGGGCAGGGGCCGGGGAGCTGTTTTTT
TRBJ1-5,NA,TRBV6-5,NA,CASRLTGPGNQPQHF,TGTGCCAGCAGACTTACAGGGCCTGGCAATCAGCCCCAGCATTTT
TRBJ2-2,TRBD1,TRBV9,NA,CASSMRTGKGELFF,TGTGCCAGCAGCATGCGGACAGGGAAAGGGGAGCTGTTTTTT
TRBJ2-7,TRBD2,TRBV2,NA,CASSPSGTTYEQYF,TGTGCCAGCTCCCCAAGCGGGACGACCTACGAGCAGTACTTC
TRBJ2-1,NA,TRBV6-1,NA,CASSEAGVFEQFF,TGTGCCAGCAGTGAGGCAGGTGTATTCGAGCAGTTCTTC
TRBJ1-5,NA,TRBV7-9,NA,CASSLLGDYQPQHF,TGTGCCAGCAGCCTCCTAGGAGACTATCAGCCCCAGCATTTT
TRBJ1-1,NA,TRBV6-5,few,CASSYGRMNTEAFF,TGTGCCAGCAGTTACGGCAGGATGAACACTGAAGCTTTCTTT
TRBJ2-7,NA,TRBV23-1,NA,CASKSGSSYEQYF,TGCGCCAGCAAATCCGGGAGCTCCTACGAGCAGTACTTC
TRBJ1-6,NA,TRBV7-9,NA,CASSPDTAYSPLHF,TGTGCCAGCAGCCCTGACACCGCGTATTCACCCCTCCACTTT
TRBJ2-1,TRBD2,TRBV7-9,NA,CANGPQRASGIDEQFF,TGTGCCAACGGACCCCAAAGGGCTAGCGGGATCGATGAGCAGTTCTTC
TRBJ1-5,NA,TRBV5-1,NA,CASSLQGSGHQPQHF,TGCGCCAGCAGCTTGCAGGGGTCAGGGCATCAGCCCCAGCATTTT